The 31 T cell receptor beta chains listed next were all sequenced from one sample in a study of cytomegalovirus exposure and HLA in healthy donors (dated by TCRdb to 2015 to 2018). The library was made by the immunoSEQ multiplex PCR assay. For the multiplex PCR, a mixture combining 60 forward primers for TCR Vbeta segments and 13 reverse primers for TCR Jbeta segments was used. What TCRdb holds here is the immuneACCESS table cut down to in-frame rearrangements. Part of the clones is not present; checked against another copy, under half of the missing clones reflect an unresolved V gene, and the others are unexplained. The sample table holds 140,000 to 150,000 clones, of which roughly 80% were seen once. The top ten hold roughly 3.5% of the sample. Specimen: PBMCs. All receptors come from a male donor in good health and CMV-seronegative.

The CDR3 here is CASSLAGQGVIPGNTIYF. The CDR3 DNA reads as TGTGCCAGCAGCTTAGCGGGACAGGGCGTAATACCTGGAAACACCATATATTTT. V and J are TRBV7-2 and TRBJ1-3, with 9 bases matching TRBD1. The ends lost 0 bases at V and 2 bases at J; junction bases unmatched: 8. This CDR3 is 18 amino acids long. Germline V gene lookup returns CDR1 SGHTA and CDR2 FQGNSA. The complete variable domain, with remaining parts taken from reference TRBV7-2 and TRBJ1-3, reads GAGVSQSPSNKVTEKGKDVELRCDPISGHTALYWYRQSLGQGLEFLIYFQGNSAPDKSGLPSDRFSAERTGGSVSTLTIQRTQQEDSAVYLCASSLAGQGVIPGNTIYFGEGSWLTVV.

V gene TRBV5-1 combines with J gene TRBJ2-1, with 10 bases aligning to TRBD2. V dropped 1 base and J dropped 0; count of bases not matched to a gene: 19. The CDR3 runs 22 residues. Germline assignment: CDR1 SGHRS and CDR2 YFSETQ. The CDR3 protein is CASSLSSGQGGLAEFSYNEQFF. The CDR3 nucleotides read TGCGCCAGCAGCTTGTCGTCGGGTCAGGGAGGACTAGCGGAATTCTCCTACAATGAGCAGTTCTTC.

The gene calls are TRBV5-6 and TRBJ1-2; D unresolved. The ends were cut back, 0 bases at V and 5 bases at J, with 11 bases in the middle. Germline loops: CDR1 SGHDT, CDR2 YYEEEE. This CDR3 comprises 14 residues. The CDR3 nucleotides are TGTGCCAGCAGCTTGGCTTCTATAGTATATGGCTACACCTTC. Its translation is CASSLASIVYGYTF.

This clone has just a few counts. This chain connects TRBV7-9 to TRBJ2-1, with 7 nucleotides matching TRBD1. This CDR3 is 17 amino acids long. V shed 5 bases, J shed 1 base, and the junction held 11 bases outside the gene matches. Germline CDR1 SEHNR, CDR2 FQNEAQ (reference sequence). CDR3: CASSQSTRDSSYNEQFF. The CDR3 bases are TGTGCCAGCAGCCAAAGCACCCGGGACAGTTCCTACAATGAGCAGTTCTTC.

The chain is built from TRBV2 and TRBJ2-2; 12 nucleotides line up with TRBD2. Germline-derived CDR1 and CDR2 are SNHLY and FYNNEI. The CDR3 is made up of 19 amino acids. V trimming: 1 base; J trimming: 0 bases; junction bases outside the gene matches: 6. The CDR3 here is CASSEDRLAGGPNTGELFF. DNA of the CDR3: TGTGCCAGCAGTGAAGATCGGCTAGCGGGAGGGCCGAACACCGGGGAGCTGTTTTTT.

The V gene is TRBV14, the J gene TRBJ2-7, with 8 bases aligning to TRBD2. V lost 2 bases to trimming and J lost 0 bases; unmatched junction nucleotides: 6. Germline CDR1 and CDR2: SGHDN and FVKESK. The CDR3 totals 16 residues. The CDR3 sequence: CASSQLTSGSSYEQYF. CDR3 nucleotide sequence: TGTGCCAGCAGCCAACTTACTAGCGGTAGCTCCTACGAGCAGTACTTC.

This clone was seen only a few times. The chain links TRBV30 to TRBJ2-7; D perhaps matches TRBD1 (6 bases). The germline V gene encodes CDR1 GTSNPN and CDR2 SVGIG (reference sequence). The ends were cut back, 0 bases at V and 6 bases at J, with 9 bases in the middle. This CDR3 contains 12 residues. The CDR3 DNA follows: TGTGCCTGGAGTGTACGCAGGGGCGAGCAGTACTTC. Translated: CAWSVRRGEQYF.

The CDR3 coding sequence is TGTGCCAGCAGCTTAAACGGGGGGGCGAGCTCCTACGAGCAGTACTTC. Its translation: CASSLNGGASSYEQYF. This chain joins TRBV7-2 and TRBJ2-7, with 8 bases matching TRBD2. Germline CDR1 and CDR2: SGHTA and FQGNSA. V gave up 2 bases and J gave up 0 bases; unmatched junction bases: 6. This CDR3 comprises 16 residues.

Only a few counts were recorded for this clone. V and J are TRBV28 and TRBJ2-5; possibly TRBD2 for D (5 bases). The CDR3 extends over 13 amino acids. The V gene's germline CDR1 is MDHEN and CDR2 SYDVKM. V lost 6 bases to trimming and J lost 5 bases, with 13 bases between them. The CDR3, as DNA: TGTGCCAGCAGAAAAGGGAGCCGCGAGACCCAGTACTTC. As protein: CASRKGSRETQYF.

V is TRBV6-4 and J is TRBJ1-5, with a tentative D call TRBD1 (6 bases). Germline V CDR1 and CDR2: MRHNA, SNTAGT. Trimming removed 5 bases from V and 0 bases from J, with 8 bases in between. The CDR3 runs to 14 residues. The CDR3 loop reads CASSPDSSNQPQHF. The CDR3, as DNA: TGTGCCAGCAGTCCGGACAGTAGCAATCAGCCCCAGCATTTT.

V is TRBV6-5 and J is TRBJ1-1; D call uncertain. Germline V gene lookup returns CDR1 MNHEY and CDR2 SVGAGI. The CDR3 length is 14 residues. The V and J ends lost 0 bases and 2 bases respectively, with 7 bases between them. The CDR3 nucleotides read TGTGCCAGCAGTTACTCGAGGCAAAACACTGAAGCTTTCTTT. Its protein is CASSYSRQNTEAFF.

CDR3 sequence reads: CASSYFSQGNTEAFF. In nucleotides, the CDR3 is TGTGCCAGCAGTTACTTCTCGCAGGGGAACACTGAAGCTTTCTTT. The V and J genes are TRBV6-5 and TRBJ1-1, with D perhaps TRBD1 (5 bases). In germline, CDR1 is MNHEY, CDR2 SVGAGI. V lost 1 base to trimming and J lost 1 base, with 10 bases between them. The CDR3 totals 15 residues.

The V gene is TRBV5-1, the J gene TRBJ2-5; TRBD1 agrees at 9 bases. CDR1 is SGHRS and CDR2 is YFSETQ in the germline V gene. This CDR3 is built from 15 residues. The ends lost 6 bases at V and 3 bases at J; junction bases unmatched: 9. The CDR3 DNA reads TGCGCCAGCACCTCACGGGGGGACAGGGAAGAGACCCAGTACTTC. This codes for CASTSRGDREETQYF. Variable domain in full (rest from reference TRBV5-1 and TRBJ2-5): KAGVTQTPRYLIKTRGQQVTLSCSPISGHRSVSWYQQTPGQGLQFLFEYFSETQRNKGNFPGRFSGRQFSNSRSEMNVSTLELGDSALYLCASTSRGDREETQYFGPGTRLLVL.

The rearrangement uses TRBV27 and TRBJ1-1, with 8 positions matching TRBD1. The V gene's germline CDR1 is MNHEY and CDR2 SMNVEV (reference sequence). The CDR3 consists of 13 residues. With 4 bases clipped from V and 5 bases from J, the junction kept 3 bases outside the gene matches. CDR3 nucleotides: TGTGCCAGCAGTTGGGACAGGTCGACTGAAGCTTTCTTT. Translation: CASSWDRSTEAFF.

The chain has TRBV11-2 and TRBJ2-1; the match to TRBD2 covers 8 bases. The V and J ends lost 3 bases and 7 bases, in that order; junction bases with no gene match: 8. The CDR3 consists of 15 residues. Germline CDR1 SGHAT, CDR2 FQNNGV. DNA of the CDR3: TGTGCCAGCAGCTTTCGGGGGGGCCTGTCGAATGAGCAGTTCTTC. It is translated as CASSFRGGLSNEQFF.

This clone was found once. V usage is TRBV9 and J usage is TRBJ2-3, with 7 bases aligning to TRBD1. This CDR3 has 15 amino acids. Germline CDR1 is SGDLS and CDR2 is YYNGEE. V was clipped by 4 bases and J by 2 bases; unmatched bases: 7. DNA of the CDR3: TGTGCCAGCAGCTCCCGGGACAGTGCCACAGATACGCAGTATTTT. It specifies CASSSRDSATDTQYF.

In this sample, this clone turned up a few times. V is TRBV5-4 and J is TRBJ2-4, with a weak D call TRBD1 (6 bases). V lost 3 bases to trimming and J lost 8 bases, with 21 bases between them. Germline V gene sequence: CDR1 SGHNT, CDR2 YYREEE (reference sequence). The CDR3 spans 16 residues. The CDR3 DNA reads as TGTGCCAGCAGCTCCGACCCCAACAGGGATTTGGACATTCAGTACTTC. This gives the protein CASSSDPNRDLDIQYF.

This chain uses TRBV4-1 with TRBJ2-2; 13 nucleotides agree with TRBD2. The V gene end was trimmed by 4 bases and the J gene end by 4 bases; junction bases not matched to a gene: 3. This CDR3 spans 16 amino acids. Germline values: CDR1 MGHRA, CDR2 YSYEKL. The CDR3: CASSLGLAGVTGELFF. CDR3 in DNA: TGCGCCAGCAGCCTAGGACTAGCGGGAGTCACCGGGGAGCTGTTTTTT.

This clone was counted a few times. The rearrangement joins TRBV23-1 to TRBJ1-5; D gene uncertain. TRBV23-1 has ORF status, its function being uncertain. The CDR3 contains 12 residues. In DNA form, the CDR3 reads TGCGCGACCAATTTCGGAGATCAGCCCCAGCATTTT. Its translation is CATNFGDQPQHF.

CDR3 amino acids: CATRLAGREDTQYF. Written as DNA, the CDR3 is TGTGCCACCCGACTAGCGGGAAGGGAAGATACGCAGTATTTT. V is TRBV2 and J is TRBJ2-3; TRBD2 agrees at 11 bases. Germline loops: CDR1 SNHLY, CDR2 FYNNEI. V trimming: 10 bases; J trimming: 5 bases; junction bases outside the gene matches: 8. This CDR3 spans 14 amino acids. The whole variable domain, filled in from reference TRBV2 and TRBJ2-3, reads EPEVTQTPSHQVTQMGQEVILRCVPISNHLYFYWYRQILGQKVEFLVSFYNNEISEKSEIFDDQFSVERPDGSNFTLKIRSTKLEDSAMYFCATRLAGREDTQYFGPGTRLTVL.

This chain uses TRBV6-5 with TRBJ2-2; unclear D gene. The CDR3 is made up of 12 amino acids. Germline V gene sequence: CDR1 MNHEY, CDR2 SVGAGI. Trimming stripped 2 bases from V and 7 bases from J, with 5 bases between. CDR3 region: CASSYKSGELFF. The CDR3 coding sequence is TGTGCCAGCAGTTACAAGAGCGGGGAGCTGTTTTTT.

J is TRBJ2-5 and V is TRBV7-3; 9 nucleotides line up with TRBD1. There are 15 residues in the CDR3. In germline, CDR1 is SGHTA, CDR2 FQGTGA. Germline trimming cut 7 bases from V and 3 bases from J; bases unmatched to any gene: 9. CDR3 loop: CASTSWTGEKETQYF. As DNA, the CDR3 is TGTGCCAGCACCTCCTGGACAGGGGAGAAAGAGACCCAGTACTTC. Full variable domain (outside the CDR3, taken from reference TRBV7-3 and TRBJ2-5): GAGVSQTPSNKVTEKGKYVELRCDPISGHTALYWYRQSLGQGPEFLIYFQGTGAADDSGLPNDRFFAVRPEGSVSTLKIQRTERGDSAVYLCASTSWTGEKETQYFGPGTRLLVL.

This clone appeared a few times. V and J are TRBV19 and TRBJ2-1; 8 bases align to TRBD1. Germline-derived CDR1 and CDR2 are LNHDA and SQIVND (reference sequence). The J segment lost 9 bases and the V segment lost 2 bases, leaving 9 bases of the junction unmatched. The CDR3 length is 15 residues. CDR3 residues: CASSITGQARGEQFF. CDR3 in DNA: TGTGCCAGTAGTATAACGGGACAGGCGAGGGGTGAGCAGTTCTTC.

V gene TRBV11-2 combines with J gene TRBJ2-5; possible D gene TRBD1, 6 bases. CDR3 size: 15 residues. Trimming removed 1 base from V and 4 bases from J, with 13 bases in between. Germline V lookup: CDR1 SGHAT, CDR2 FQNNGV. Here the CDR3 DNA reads TGTGCCAGCAGCTTAGGGGGGCTCAGGGGAGAGACCCAGTACTTC. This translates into CASSLGGLRGETQYF. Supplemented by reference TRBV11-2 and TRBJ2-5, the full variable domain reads EAGVAQSPRYKIIEKRQSVAFWCNPISGHATLYWYQQILGQGPKLLIQFQNNGVVDDSQLPKDRFSAERLKGVDSTLKIQPAKLEDSAVYLCASSLGGLRGETQYFGPGTRLLVL.

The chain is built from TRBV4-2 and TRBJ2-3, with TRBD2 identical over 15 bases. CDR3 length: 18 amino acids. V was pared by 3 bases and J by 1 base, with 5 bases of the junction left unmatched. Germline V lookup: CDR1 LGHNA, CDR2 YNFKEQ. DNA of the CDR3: TGTGCCAGCAGCCATTCTGGACTAGCGGGGGGGCGCACAGATACGCAGTATTTT. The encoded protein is CASSHSGLAGGRTDTQYF.

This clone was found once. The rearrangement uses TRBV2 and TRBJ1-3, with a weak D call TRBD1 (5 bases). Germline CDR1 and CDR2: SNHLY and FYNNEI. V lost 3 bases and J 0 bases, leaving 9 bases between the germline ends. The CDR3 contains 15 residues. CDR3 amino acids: CASSEGRPSGNTIYF. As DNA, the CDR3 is TGTGCCAGCAGTGAGGGGCGTCCCTCTGGAAACACCATATATTTT.

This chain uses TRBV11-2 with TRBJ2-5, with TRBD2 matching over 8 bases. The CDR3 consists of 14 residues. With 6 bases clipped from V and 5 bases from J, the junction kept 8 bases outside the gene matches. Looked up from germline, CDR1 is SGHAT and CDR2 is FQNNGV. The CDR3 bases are TGTGCCAGCAGACTAGCGGAGTCCGGGGAGACCCAGTACTTC. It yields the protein CASRLAESGETQYF.

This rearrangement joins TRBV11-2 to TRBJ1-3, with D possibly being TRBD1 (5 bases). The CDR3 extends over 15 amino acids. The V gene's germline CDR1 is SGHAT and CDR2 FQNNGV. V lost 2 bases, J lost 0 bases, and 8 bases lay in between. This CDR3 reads CASSLTGGSGNTIYF. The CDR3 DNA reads TGTGCCAGCAGCTTAACGGGGGGCTCTGGAAACACCATATATTTT. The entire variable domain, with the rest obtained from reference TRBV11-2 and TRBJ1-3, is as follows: EAGVAQSPRYKIIEKRQSVAFWCNPISGHATLYWYQQILGQGPKLLIQFQNNGVVDDSQLPKDRFSAERLKGVDSTLKIQPAKLEDSAVYLCASSLTGGSGNTIYFGEGSWLTVV.

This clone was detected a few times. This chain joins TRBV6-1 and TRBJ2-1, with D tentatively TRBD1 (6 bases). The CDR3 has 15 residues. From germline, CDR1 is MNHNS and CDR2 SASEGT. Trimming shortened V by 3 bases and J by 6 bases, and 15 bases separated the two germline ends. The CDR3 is CASSEARGVGNEQFF. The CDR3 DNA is TGTGCCAGCAGTGAGGCCAGGGGTGTGGGCAATGAGCAGTTCTTC.

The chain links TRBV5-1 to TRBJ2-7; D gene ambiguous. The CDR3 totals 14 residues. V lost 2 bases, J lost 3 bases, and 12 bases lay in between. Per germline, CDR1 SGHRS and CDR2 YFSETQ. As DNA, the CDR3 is TGCGCCAGCAGCTTTGACATGTTTCTCTACGAGCAGTACTTC. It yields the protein CASSFDMFLYEQYF.

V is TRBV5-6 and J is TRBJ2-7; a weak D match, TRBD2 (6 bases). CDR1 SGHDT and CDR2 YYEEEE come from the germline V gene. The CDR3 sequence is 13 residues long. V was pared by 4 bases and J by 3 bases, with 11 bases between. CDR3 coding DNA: TGTGCCAGCAGCAACGGGGGTCACTACGAGCAGTACTTC. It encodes CASSNGGHYEQYF.